This paragraph reports one T cell receptor beta chain. Its specificity is unknown. This record comes from a study of a mutant IDH1 vaccine in newly diagnosed glioma. Trimming took off 1 base at V and 6 bases at J, with 12 bases between the two ends. CDR1 is MGHDK and CDR2 is SYGVNS in the germline V gene. This CDR3 region has 15 residues. Indicated time point: week 23, last vaccination. Doses comprised 300 ug of mutant IDH1 20-mer peptide each, plus topical imiquimod. Generated by immunoSEQ multiplex PCR, the TCRdb table keeps only in-frame clones and is missing some. Of 20,000 to 25,000 clones listed, roughly four fifths are singletons.

The sequencing used PBMCs, collected from a glioma patient whose treatment included an IDH1 peptide vaccine. The V gene is TRBV25-1, the J gene TRBJ1-4; possibly TRBD1 for D (5 bases). The sequence derives from a man under 40 with glioma. CDR3 in DNA: TGTGCCAGCAGTGAATTTGCCAAGGGGTATGAAAAACTGTTTTTT. Residues: CASSEFAKGYEKLFF.